This T cell receptor beta chain was sequenced for a study of T cells in Graves' hyperthyroidism and ophthalmopathy (dated by TCRdb to about 2019). Looking at the study overall: Peripheral blood was sampled at the time of initial diagnosis, prior to any treatment. TCR V-J signatures able to tell the groups apart were searched for in a discovery cohort of 95 or so patients, of whom 43 had Graves' ophthalmopathy and about 60 had stable Graves' hyperthyroidism. Prospective prediction of ophthalmopathy was tested in an independent validation cohort consisting of fewer than 20 hyperthyroidism patients and around 16 patients who later progressed to ophthalmopathy. For training and testing, the approximately 92 patients in the discovery cohort were randomly divided in a 7:3 ratio. Thyroid tissue and blood T-cell repertoires from six or seven Graves' hyperthyroidism patients were also compared in the study. After sampling, hyperthyroidism patients received methimazole starting at 30 mg daily, and ophthalmopathy patients received high-dose intravenous methylprednisolone. The paper describes TCR Vbeta CDR3 sequencing of 135 peripheral blood samples, made up of 43 ophthalmopathy patients, roughly 80 hyperthyroidism patients and some 17 progressor patients.

V is cut back by 3 bases and J by 2 bases, with 3 bases in the junction unmatched. Reading the germline V gene gives CDR1 SGHDT and CDR2 YYEEEE. Reading from cysteine to phenylalanine, the CDR3 counts 14 amino acids. Here the CDR3 DNA is all that survives: 42 bases in frame from base 1. What the research found in general, with its limitations: Most expanded thyroid clonotypes (frequency above 0.001) were also detected in blood, suggesting blood repertoires may reflect thyroid immune responses. Sample size was not statistically predetermined, and blinding of investigators to group allocation was not performed. In validation, progression to ophthalmopathy was predicted by the model with 65% to 71% sensitivity and just over 72% specificity, a median of about 6 months before onset. A model built on a 13 V-J signature distinguished ophthalmopathy from stable hyperthyroidism, reaching roughly 88% sensitivity and under 84% specificity in cross-validation and 80%/75% in testing.

The hyperthyroidism patients were between 18 and 65 years old and newly diagnosed, with a disease duration of less than 2 months. The study excluded patients with uncontrolled infections, other autoimmune diseases, pregnancy or lactation. Clinical symptoms, serum thyroxine and TRAb, thyroid ultrasound, and orbital computed tomography formed the basis for the diagnoses. Blood from progressor patients was collected at the time of first diagnosis with hyperthyroidism, before any ophthalmopathy symptoms had appeared. PBMCs were isolated from 10 ml of fresh peripheral blood by Ficoll-Paque density gradient centrifugation. Patients classed as progressors first received a Graves' hyperthyroidism diagnosis and then went on to develop ophthalmopathy during follow-up. Trizol reagent was used to extract total RNA, and RNA quality was then checked on an Agilent 2100 Bioanalyzer. This clonotype has ten or more counts. Which antigen it targets is not known. The record has no base qualities; no much larger clone is one base away.

The TCR beta CDR3 regions were amplified from the RNA transcripts. The first round of RT-PCR for the TCR CDR3 was performed with the HTBI primer set and the Qiagen OneStep RT-PCR kit. A second multiplex PCR round built the libraries, followed by size selection and purification. Paired-end sequencing of the libraries was performed with 100 bp reads on an Illumina HiSeq2000. The original methods were these. SOAPnuke was used to process the raw data, with reads discarded if the reads contained adapters or uncalled bases, had a mean Phred below 15, or lacked an exact constant-primer or identifier match. COPE v1.2.5 was used to merge the high-quality paired reads, and each unique nucleotide sequence was defined as a clonotype. Clonotypes were aligned to IMGT TRBV, TRBD and TRBJ reference segments using MiTCR v1.1. Only V-J combinations with frequency above 0.0001, covering 99.2% of repertoires, were analysed. A TCS score was defined as the ratio between F50 (clonal expansion) and ExV (chaos), using BLOSUM62-based TCRdist between CDR3 peptides within each V-J. Welch's t-statistics and random forest reduced around 550 V-J features to some 14, which were used in a naive Bayes classifier (R e1071). Through fastp at Q25 and MiXCR, TCRdb rebuilt clones from the public reads, retaining in-frame beta chains. Each entry merges the rows of one CDR3 protein and shows their most common DNA and genes. TCRdb's processing, not the authors', yielded these V and J calls. The sample data list 150,000 to 200,000 distinct CDR3 sequences, and 8% to 9.5% of these were observed just once. The top ten constitute roughly 23% of the sample.

Rearrangement joined TRBV5-6 to TRBJ2-3, with TRBD1 matching 7 junction bases. This TCR was sampled from a woman under 30 with Graves' hyperthyroidism that later progressed to Graves' ophthalmopathy. Sequenced sample: blood. The DNA reads TGTGCCAGCAGCTCAGGACAGGCCACAGATACGCAGTATTTT. This codes for CASSSGQATDTQYF.